These T cell receptor beta chains were read from a single sample in a study of vaccination effects on CD4 cells after COVID-19. The data were produced by immunoSEQ multiplex PCR, yet TCRdb's version contains in-frame clones alone and is incomplete. The table includes 50,000 or so clones, about 67% detected once. Which antigens these TCRs recognize remains unknown. This specimen was CD4+ T cells from PBMCs cultured without peptide, taken before COVID-19 vaccination. These receptors were taken from a human donor who received a COVID-19 vaccine. Both conserved end residues are part of each CDR3. A D gene is named only where the DNA matches it firmly. Size is omitted from some rows. Given values are once, few, many or a class for expanded clones.

d_gene	abundance	j_gene	v_gene	CDR3nt	CDR3aa
TRBD1	-	TRBJ1-1	TRBV6-5	TGTGCCAGCAGCTTGGACAGGACTCCTGAAGCTTTCTTT	CASSLDRTPEAFF
-	once	TRBJ1-6	TRBV28	TGTGCCAGCGGCCGAGGGAGTTGGGGTTATGGCTCCTATAATTCACCCCTCCACTTT	CASGRGSWGYGSYNSPLHF
TRBD2	-	TRBJ2-2	TRBV30	TGTGCCTGGAGTGGACTAGCCCCCGGGGAGCTGTTTTTT	CAWSGLAPGELFF
TRBD2	-	TRBJ2-2	TRBV18	TGTGCCAGCTCACCGCCTGGGGGGGAAGGCACCGGGGAGCTGTTTTTT	CASSPPGGEGTGELFF
TRBD1	-	TRBJ1-6	TRBV28	TGTGCCAGCAGTTCCTCAGGGGGCTTCTCCTATAATTCACCCCTCCACTTT	CASSSSGGFSYNSPLHF
-	-	TRBJ2-7	TRBV3-1/TRBV3-2	TGTGCCAGCAGCCGCGGGACTCCTGCATACTACGAGCAGTACTTC	CASSRGTPAYYEQYF
-	few	TRBJ1-6	TRBV4-1	TGCGCCAGCAGCCAAGATCACACTTCACCCCTCCACTTT	CASSQDHTSPLHF
-	-	TRBJ2-7	TRBV5-1	TGCGCCAGCAGCTCCGGCAGCCTTTCCTACGAGCAGTACTTC	CASSSGSLSYEQYF
-	-	TRBJ1-2	TRBV28	TGTGCCAGCAGTTTTAATAACTATGGCTACACCTTC	CASSFNNYGYTF
TRBD2	-	TRBJ2-1	TRBV5-1	TGCGCCAGCAGCTTGAGAAGTAGCGGGGAGAATGAGCAGTTCTTC	CASSLRSSGENEQFF
-	-	TRBJ1-2	TRBV21-1	TGTGCCAGCAGCACCCAGTACCCAAACCAGGGGGCGCGTCCCTATGGCTACACCTTC	CASSTQYPNQGARPYGYTF
-	few	TRBJ2-6	TRBV7-5	TGTGCCAGAAGCTTTAATGGGCCCGGGGCCAACGTCCTGACTTTC	CARSFNGPGANVLTF
TRBD2	-	TRBJ2-7	TRBV5-6	TGTGCCAGCAGCTTCGGGGCGGGGGTTCAATACGAGCAGTACTTC	CASSFGAGVQYEQYF
-	-	TRBJ2-5	TRBV7-2	TGTGCCAGCAGCTTATTCAGGGAAGAGACCCAGTACTTC	CASSLFREETQYF
-	-	TRBJ2-7	TRBV6-5	TGTGCCAGCAGTAACCCGGGACTGTCCCATTACGAGCAGTACTTC	CASSNPGLSHYEQYF
-	-	TRBJ2-2	TRBV7-3	TGTGCCAGCAGCTTAAGGCTCACCGGGGAGCTGTTTTTT	CASSLRLTGELFF
TRBD2	-	TRBJ2-1	TRBV2	TGTGCCAGCAGGCTTAGCGGGGATTACAATGAGCAGTTCTTC	CASRLSGDYNEQFF
-	few	TRBJ2-1	TRBV9	TGTGCCAGCAGCGTGTCCGGGAATGAACTGGATGAGCAGTTCTTC	CASSVSGNELDEQFF
-	few	TRBJ1-1	TRBV18	TGTGCCAGCTCACCCCGAACTACAGGGCATCCTGAAGCTTTCTTT	CASSPRTTGHPEAFF
TRBD1	-	TRBJ2-3	TRBV10-3	TGTGCCATCGGCCGGACAGGTCCCCCAGATACGCAGTATTTT	CAIGRTGPPDTQYF
TRBD1	-	TRBJ1-1	TRBV6-5	TGTGCCAGCAGTTACGAACGGGACAGGAACACTGAAGCTTTCTTT	CASSYERDRNTEAFF
-	once	TRBJ2-1	TRBV5-1	TGCGCCAGCAGCTTGGTTCACAGGGTGGGGGGTTTTAGGTCCTACAATGAGCAGTTCTTC	CASSLVHRVGGFRSYNEQFF
-	-	TRBJ2-6	TRBV4-1	TGCGCCAGCAGCCAACTGGGGGCCAACGTCCTGACTTTC	CASSQLGANVLTF
-	-	TRBJ1-1	TRBV4-2	TGTGCCAGCAGCCAAGTGACTGCGACAGTCCCTTTCTTT	CASSQVTATVPFF
-	-	TRBJ2-7	TRBV3-1/TRBV3-2	TGTGCCAGTGGAGAGACCGGCCTTTCCTACGAGCAGTACTTC	CASGETGLSYEQYF
TRBD1	-	TRBJ1-2	TRBV9	TGTGCCAGCAGCGTAGCCAAGGACAGGGGGCTCTATGGCTACACCTTC	CASSVAKDRGLYGYTF
-	few	TRBJ1-1	TRBV6-5	TGTGCCAGCAGTTACAGGGCTTCGGACACTGAAGCTTTCTTT	CASSYRASDTEAFF
-	-	TRBJ2-7	TRBV12-5	TGTGCTAGTGGTTTGGCGCGTTTGGGATACGAGCAGTACTTC	CASGLARLGYEQYF
-	-	TRBJ1-1	TRBV6-5	TGTGCCAGCGGGCAACCTGGGGGGTACACTGAAGCTTTCTTT	CASGQPGGYTEAFF
-	-	TRBJ2-1	TRBV5-1	TGCGCCAGCAGCTTGGTCGCGCTAGGGGGTTCCAATGAGCAGTTCTTC	CASSLVALGGSNEQFF
TRBD1	-	TRBJ1-2	TRBV28	TGTGCCAGCAGTCAGGGACAGGGTAGCTATGGCTACACCTTC	CASSQGQGSYGYTF
TRBD1	-	TRBJ1-1	TRBV6-6	TGTGCCAGCATAATAACTCAGACAGGGCCCGAAGCTTTCTTT	CASIITQTGPEAFF
-	-	TRBJ2-1	TRBV11-2	TGTGCCAGCAGCTTGGAAAGGGCGAATGAGCAGTTCTTC	CASSLERANEQFF
TRBD1	-	TRBJ2-7	TRBV9	TGTGCCAGCAGCCCCCATAAGACAGGGCCATCCTACGAGCAGTACTTC	CASSPHKTGPSYEQYF
-	-	TRBJ2-1	TRBV5-1	TGCGCCAGCAGCTTGAGCCCCAGGGCGGCTGAGCAGTTCTTC	CASSLSPRAAEQFF
TRBD1	few	TRBJ1-2	TRBV6-5	TGTGCCAGCAGACAGGGGGCTCGGTATGGCTACACCTTC	CASRQGARYGYTF
TRBD2	-	TRBJ2-3	TRBV7-3	TGTGCCAGCAGCCCCATCGGGGGGAGCACAGATACGCAGTATTTT	CASSPIGGSTDTQYF
TRBD2	few	TRBJ2-1	TRBV6-5	TGTGCCAGCAGTTTAGCGGGCCCGTCCTACAATGAGCAGTTCTTC	CASSLAGPSYNEQFF
-	-	TRBJ1-6	TRBV14	TGTGCCAGCAGCCAAGAATTACTGGCAGGAAATTCACCCCTCCACTTT	CASSQELLAGNSPLHF
-	-	TRBJ1-6	TRBV19	TGTGCCAGTAGCATCGCCCGCGCAGGGAAGAGTTCCTATAATTCACCCCTCCACTTT	CASSIARAGKSSYNSPLHF
-	-	TRBJ2-3	TRBV12-3/TRBV12-4	TGTGCCAGCAAGGGTCTAGCGAGAGATACGCAGTATTTT	CASKGLARDTQYF
TRBD1	-	TRBJ1-6	TRBV28	TGTGCCAGCAGTTTTCCCGGGACAGCCAATTCACCCCTCCACTTT	CASSFPGTANSPLHF
TRBD1	-	TRBJ1-5	TRBV7-2	TGTGCCAGCAGGGAAACTGGGACAGGGAGGGATCAGCCCCAGCATTTT	CASRETGTGRDQPQHF
-	-	TRBJ1-5	TRBV27	TGTGCCAGCAGTTTATGGGGGGCAAGCAATCAGCCCCAGCATTTT	CASSLWGASNQPQHF
-	-	TRBJ1-3	TRBV7-2	TGTGCCAGCAGCTTAATCACGCCAGACTCTGGAAACACCATATATTTT	CASSLITPDSGNTIYF
-	few	TRBJ1-1	TRBV7-9	TGTGCCAGCAGCCCCCAGGTTGGAACTGAAGCTTTCTTT	CASSPQVGTEAFF